These T cell receptor beta chains were read from a single sample in a study of blood T cell repertoires in COVID-19. Here immunoSEQ multiplex PCR was the method, and the copy in TCRdb shows in-frame clones only, minus some. Of under 400,000 clones listed, about 90% are singletons. What was sequenced was PBMCs or T cells enriched from blood (not recorded which). The receptors come from a man aged 40-55 years in a cohort exposed to, infected with or recovered from COVID-19 (not recorded which). Each CDR3 is given with its conserved first and last residue. Each record gives: V gene, J gene, clone size, D gene, CDR3 protein, CDR3 DNA. The D gene is left open where the match is weak. Clone size is shown for a subset of rows, as once, few, many or a class of expanded clone.

>TRBV19|TRBJ2-7|few|.
CASSLGTLRPPTYEQYF
TGTGCCAGTAGTCTAGGGACATTGAGGCCCCCAACCTACGAGCAGTACTTC
>TRBV3-1/TRBV3-2|TRBJ1-3|.|.
CASSQTGWTGNTIYF
TGTGCCAGCAGCCAAACAGGTTGGACTGGAAACACCATATATTTT
>TRBV9|TRBJ2-7|few|.
CASSGSLSSYEQYF
TGTGCCAGCAGCGGTAGCCTAAGCTCCTACGAGCAGTACTTC
>TRBV27|TRBJ2-2|.|TRBD2
CASSPVGTSGPGELFF
TGTGCCAGCAGCCCGGTAGGGACTAGCGGTCCCGGGGAGCTGTTTTTT
>TRBV11-2|TRBJ1-2|.|TRBD1
CASSRDSKRYGYTF
TGTGCCAGCAGCCGGGACAGCAAACGGTATGGCTACACCTTC
>TRBV7-2|TRBJ2-1|.|.
CASSIGTRGEQFF
TGTGCCAGCAGCATTGGGACGCGGGGTGAGCAGTTCTTC
>TRBV11-2|TRBJ2-5|once|TRBD2
CASSTAGLETQYF
TGTGCCAGCAGCACAGCGGGATTAGAGACCCAGTACTTC
>TRBV5-1|TRBJ2-7|.|TRBD1
CASSREGQGGEQYF
TGCGCCAGCAGCAGGGAGGGACAGGGTGGCGAGCAGTACTTC
>TRBV3-1/TRBV3-2|TRBJ2-7|few|.
CASSQDFQGRHEQYF
TGTGCCAGCAGCCAAGATTTTCAGGGGCGGCACGAGCAGTACTTC
>TRBV7-9|TRBJ2-3|.|.
CASSLYPNLSPDTQYF
TGTGCCAGCAGCTTATATCCGAACTTATCGCCAGATACGCAGTATTTT
>TRBV11-2|TRBJ2-7|.|TRBD1
CASSFDRVGEQYF
TGTGCCAGCAGCTTCGACAGGGTGGGTGAGCAGTACTTC
>TRBV11-3|TRBJ2-1|.|TRBD2
CASTADGGSQNEQFF
TGTGCCAGCACTGCAGACGGGGGGAGCCAGAATGAGCAGTTCTTC
>TRBV24-1|TRBJ1-2|few|.
CATSDPRDKANYGYTF
TGTGCCACCAGTGACCCCCGGGACAAAGCTAACTATGGCTACACCTTC
>TRBV9|TRBJ1-1|.|.
CASSPGQRNTEAFF
TGTGCCAGCAGCCCAGGACAGCGGAACACTGAAGCTTTCTTT
>TRBV10-1|TRBJ2-2|.|TRBD1
CASSDGDRATGELFF
TGCGCCAGCAGTGACGGGGACAGGGCCACCGGGGAGCTGTTTTTT
>TRBV6-1|TRBJ1-2|once|TRBD1
CASSEARGTAGGYTF
TGTGCCAGCAGTGAAGCGCGAGGGACAGCGGGTGGCTACACCTTC
>TRBV18|TRBJ2-5|.|.
CASSPRARVEETQYF
TGTGCCAGCTCACCCCGAGCGAGGGTGGAAGAGACCCAGTACTTC
>TRBV21-1|TRBJ2-7|.|.
CASKRGTENSYEQYF
TGTGCCAGCAAGAGAGGGACAGAGAATTCCTACGAGCAGTACTTC
>TRBV7-7|TRBJ2-5|.|.
CASSLGSNQETQYF
TGTGCCAGCAGCTTAGGTTCTAACCAAGAGACCCAGTACTTC
>TRBV7-9|TRBJ2-3|.|.
CASSLEDLVGDTQYF
TGTGCCAGCAGCTTGGAGGACTTAGTGGGAGATACGCAGTATTTT
>TRBV27|TRBJ2-5|.|TRBD2
CASRPRTSGKGETQYF
TGTGCCAGCAGACCGCGGACTAGCGGGAAGGGGGAGACCCAGTACTTC
>TRBV5-1|TRBJ2-7|few|TRBD2
CASSPTGLAGTGEQYF
TGCGCCAGCAGCCCCACCGGACTAGCGGGAACCGGCGAGCAGTACTTC
>TRBV7-2|TRBJ2-1|.|TRBD2
CASSLALLAAFEQFF
TGTGCCAGCAGCTTAGCGTTACTAGCGGCCTTTGAGCAGTTCTTC
>TRBV5-1|TRBJ2-5|.|TRBD2
CASSSPGLGETQYF
TGCGCCAGCAGCTCCCCCGGACTAGGAGAGACCCAGTACTTC
>TRBV6-5|TRBJ2-7|.|TRBD1
CASSTTGVVSYEQYF
TGTGCCAGCAGCACCACAGGGGTCGTCTCCTACGAGCAGTACTTC
>TRBV5-4|TRBJ1-3|.|.
CASTTPSGNTIYF
TGTGCCAGCACCACACCCTCTGGAAACACCATATATTTT
>TRBV5-1|TRBJ1-1|.|TRBD1
CASRPGTAKNTEAFF
TGCGCCAGCAGGCCCGGGACAGCTAAGAACACTGAAGCTTTCTTT
>TRBV30|TRBJ1-5|.|.
CAWSVQRDQPQHF
TGTGCCTGGAGCGTGCAGAGGGATCAGCCCCAGCATTTT
>TRBV5-1|TRBJ2-7|.|TRBD1
CASSSAGGLFYEQYF
TGCGCCAGCAGCTCCGCAGGGGGTCTATTCTACGAGCAGTACTTC
>TRBV11-3|TRBJ2-1|.|TRBD2
CASSLASGIYEQFF
TGTGCCAGCAGCTTGGCTAGCGGGATATATGAGCAGTTCTTC
>TRBV10-2|TRBJ2-1|.|TRBD2
CASNDQSGTSPVKLEQFF
TGCGCCAGCAACGACCAATCCGGGACTAGCCCAGTGAAGTTGGAGCAGTTCTTC
>TRBV28|TRBJ1-5|.|.
CASITTGNQPQHF
TGTGCCAGCATTACCACGGGTAATCAGCCCCAGCATTTT
>TRBV7-2|TRBJ2-1|.|TRBD2
CASRRGGSRAYNEQFF
TGTGCCAGCAGGCGGGGCGGGAGTAGGGCCTACAATGAGCAGTTCTTC
>TRBV5-1|TRBJ1-1|.|.
CASSFIAGDTEAFF
TGCGCCAGCAGCTTTATCGCCGGGGACACTGAAGCTTTCTTT
>TRBV27|TRBJ1-4|.|.
CASSLFRGGENEKLFF
TGTGCCAGCAGTTTATTTCGGGGGGGGGAGAATGAAAAACTGTTTTTT
>TRBV5-8|TRBJ1-5|.|.
CASSLVPSSNQPQHF
TGTGCCAGCAGCTTGGTTCCCAGTAGCAATCAGCCCCAGCATTTT
>TRBV7-5|TRBJ2-2|.|.
CVRSPRTSGRAGELFF
TGTGTCAGAAGCCCGCGGACTAGCGGGAGGGCCGGGGAGCTGTTTTTT
>TRBV10-3|TRBJ2-4|once|TRBD1
CAISDVARGRVNIQYF
TGTGCCATCAGTGATGTTGCGAGGGGGCGCGTAAACATTCAGTACTTC
>TRBV18|TRBJ1-5|once|.
CASSPASDQPQHF
TGTGCCAGCTCACCAGCCTCGGATCAGCCCCAGCATTTT
>TRBV15|TRBJ1-5|.|.
CATSRDPGGNQPQHF
TGTGCCACCAGCAGAGACCCGGGGGGCAATCAGCCCCAGCATTTT
>TRBV9|TRBJ2-2|.|.
CASSVVLTGELFF
TGTGCCAGCAGCGTAGTTCTCACCGGGGAGCTGTTTTTT
>TRBV5-4|TRBJ1-2|.|TRBD1
CASSQRQGFNYGYTF
TGTGCCAGCAGCCAGAGACAGGGATTTAACTATGGCTACACCTTC
>TRBV7-8|TRBJ2-7|.|.
CASSFSSEYEQYF
TGTGCCAGCAGCTTTTCGAGCGAGTACGAGCAGTACTTC
>TRBV28|TRBJ1-2|.|.
CASREGRKDGYTF
TGTGCCAGCAGGGAGGGGAGGAAGGATGGCTACACCTTC
>TRBV27|TRBJ2-7|.|TRBD1
CASSSRQGGMYEQYF
TGTGCCAGCAGCAGTAGACAGGGTGGAATGTACGAGCAGTACTTC
>TRBV4-2|TRBJ1-2|few|.
CASSQTGQNYGYTF
TGTGCCAGCAGCCAAACTGGACAGAACTATGGCTACACCTTC
>TRBV3-1/TRBV3-2|TRBJ2-1|.|TRBD2
CASSRERGLAGVYNEQFF
TGTGCCAGCAGCCGAGAACGGGGACTAGCGGGAGTCTACAATGAGCAGTTCTTC
>TRBV30|TRBJ1-6|.|.
CAWSVKGSPLHF
TGTGCCTGGAGTGTAAAGGGGTCACCCCTCCACTTT
>TRBV5-1|TRBJ2-1|.|.
CASSLPGALNEQFF
TGCGCCAGCAGCTTACCGGGAGCGCTCAATGAGCAGTTCTTC
>TRBV29-1|TRBJ2-3|.|TRBD2
CSAWIAGRTDTQYF
TGCAGCGCTTGGATAGCGGGACGAACAGATACGCAGTATTTT
>TRBV25-1|TRBJ1-3|.|.
CASSESWSSGNTIYF
TGTGCCAGCAGTGAATCTTGGAGCTCTGGAAACACCATATATTTT
>TRBV18|TRBJ2-1|.|TRBD2
CASSPQGGPYEQFF
TGTGCCAGCTCACCACAGGGAGGGCCTTATGAGCAGTTCTTC
>TRBV4-1|TRBJ1-4|once|.
CASSLQRGSNEKLFF
TGCGCCAGCAGCCTTCAGAGAGGGAGTAATGAAAAACTGTTTTTT
>TRBV19|TRBJ2-6|.|.
CASSGANVLTF
TGTGCTTCGTCTGGGGCCAACGTCCTGACTTTC
>TRBV6-4|TRBJ2-1|.|TRBD2
CASSDATSGRNNEQFF
TGTGCCAGCAGTGATGCGACTAGCGGGAGAAACAATGAGCAGTTCTTC
>TRBV2|TRBJ1-2|once|TRBD1
CASSEQGADYGYTF
TGTGCCAGCAGTGAACAGGGGGCGGACTATGGCTACACCTTC
>TRBV27|TRBJ2-7|few|TRBD1
CASSPRQGRGIWSYEQYF
TGTGCCAGCAGTCCTCGACAGGGAAGGGGAATTTGGAGCTACGAGCAGTACTTC
>TRBV6-1|TRBJ2-7|.|TRBD2
CASSDGGRVEQYF
TGTGCCAGCAGTGATGGCGGGAGAGTCGAGCAGTACTTC
>TRBV27|TRBJ1-2|.|TRBD1
CASSLVSQGARGYTF
TGTGCCAGCAGTTTAGTGTCACAGGGGGCAAGGGGCTACACCTTC